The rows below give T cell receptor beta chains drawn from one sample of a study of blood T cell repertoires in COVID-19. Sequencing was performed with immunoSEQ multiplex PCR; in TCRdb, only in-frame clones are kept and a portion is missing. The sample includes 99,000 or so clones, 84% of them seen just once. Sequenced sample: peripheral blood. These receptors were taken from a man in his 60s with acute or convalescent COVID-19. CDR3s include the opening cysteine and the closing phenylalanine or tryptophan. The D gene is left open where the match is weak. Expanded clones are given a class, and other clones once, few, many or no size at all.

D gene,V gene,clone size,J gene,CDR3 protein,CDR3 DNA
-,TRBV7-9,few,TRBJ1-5,CASSLALGGNQPQHF,TGTGCCAGCAGCTTAGCCCTGGGAGGCAATCAGCCCCAGCATTTT
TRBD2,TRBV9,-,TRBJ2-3,CASSPGGGPDTQYF,TGTGCCAGCAGCCCCGGGGGGGGTCCAGATACGCAGTATTTT
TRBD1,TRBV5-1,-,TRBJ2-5,CASSIRTGGYETQYF,TGCGCCAGCAGCATTAGGACAGGGGGGTATGAGACCCAGTACTTC
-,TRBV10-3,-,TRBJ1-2,CAHQGYNYGYTF,TGTGCCCACCAGGGTTATAACTATGGCTACACCTTC
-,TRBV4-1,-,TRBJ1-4,CASSQDSVGRENSEKLFF,TGCGCCAGCAGCCAAGATTCCGTGGGCAGGGAAAATAGTGAAAAACTGTTTTTT
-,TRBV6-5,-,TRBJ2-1,CASIALDYNEQFF,TGTGCCAGCATCGCCCTAGACTACAATGAGCAGTTCTTC
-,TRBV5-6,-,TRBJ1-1,CASSFSYLNTEAFF,TGTGCCAGCAGCTTCTCCTATCTGAACACTGAAGCTTTCTTT
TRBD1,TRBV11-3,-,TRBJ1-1,CASSPPGQGRTEAFF,TGTGCCAGCAGCCCGCCGGGACAGGGCAGAACTGAAGCTTTCTTT
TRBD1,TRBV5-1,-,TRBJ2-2,CASSLGDRDNTGELFF,TGCGCCAGCAGCTTGGGGGACAGGGATAACACCGGGGAGCTGTTTTTT
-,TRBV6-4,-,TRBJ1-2,CASSPGGGRDYVYGYTF,TGTGCCAGCAGCCCAGGTGGGGGCAGGGACTACGTCTATGGCTACACCTTC
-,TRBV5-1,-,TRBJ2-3,CASSLAGDTQYF,TGCGCCAGCAGTCTTGCCGGAGATACGCAGTATTTT
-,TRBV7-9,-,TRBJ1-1,CASSLDRADTEAFF,TGTGCCAGCAGCTTAGACAGGGCCGATACTGAAGCTTTCTTT
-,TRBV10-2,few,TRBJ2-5,CASSLKETQYF,TGCGCCAGCAGCCTTAAAGAGACCCAGTACTTC
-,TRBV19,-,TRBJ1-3,CASSTGFSGNTIYF,TGTGCCAGCAGTACCGGGTTCTCTGGAAACACCATATATTTT
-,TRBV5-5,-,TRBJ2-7,CASSLMTGTYEQYF,TGTGCCAGCAGCTTAATGACAGGAACCTACGAGCAGTACTTC
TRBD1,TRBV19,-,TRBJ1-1,CASTPGQGYTEAFF,TGTGCCAGTACCCCGGGACAGGGCTACACTGAAGCTTTCTTT
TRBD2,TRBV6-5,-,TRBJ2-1,CASSTRGLAGDAQFF,TGTGCCAGCAGTACGCGGGGACTAGCGGGAGACGCGCAGTTCTTC
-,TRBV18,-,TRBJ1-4,CASSREFGQNEKLFF,TGTGCCAGCTCACGGGAATTCGGACAAAATGAAAAACTGTTTTTT
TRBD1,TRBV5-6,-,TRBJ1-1,CASSSGGYDTEAFF,TGTGCCAGCAGCTCAGGGGGCTATGACACTGAAGCTTTCTTT
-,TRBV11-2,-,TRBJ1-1,CASSLGDIREAFF,TGTGCCAGCAGCTTAGGGGACATCCGGGAAGCTTTCTTT
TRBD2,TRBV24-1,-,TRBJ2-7,CATGGEGPFIISHEQYF,TGTGCCACCGGGGGGGAGGGCCCGTTTATCATATCCCACGAGCAGTACTTC
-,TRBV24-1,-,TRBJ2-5,CATRPQGNQETQYF,TGTGCCACCAGACCACAGGGCAACCAAGAGACCCAGTACTTC
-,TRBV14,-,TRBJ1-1,CASSQAVLTEAFF,TGTGCCAGCAGCCAAGCAGTCCTCACTGAAGCTTTCTTT
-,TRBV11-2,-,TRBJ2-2,CASSLERVPPGELFF,TGTGCCAGCAGCTTAGAGCGGGTTCCCCCCGGGGAGCTGTTTTTT
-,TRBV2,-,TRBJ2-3,CASSRRGQGTDTQYF,TGTGCCAGCAGCCGGAGGGGGCAAGGCACAGATACGCAGTATTTT
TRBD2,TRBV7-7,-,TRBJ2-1,CASSSQTSGFDNEQFF,TGTGCTAGCAGCTCCCAGACTAGCGGGTTTGACAATGAGCAGTTCTTC
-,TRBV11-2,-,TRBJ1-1,CASSLVRAGTEAFF,TGTGCCAGCAGCTTAGTTCGGGCGGGGACTGAAGCTTTCTTT
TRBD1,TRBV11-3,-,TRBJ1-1,CASRTGRYTEAFF,TGTGCCAGCAGGACAGGGCGATACACTGAAGCTTTCTTT
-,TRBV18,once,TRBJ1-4,CASSPWGVTNEKLFF,TGTGCCAGCTCACCCTGGGGAGTAACTAATGAAAAACTGTTTTTT
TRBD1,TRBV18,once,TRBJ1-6,CASSPGTADSPLHF,TGTGCCAGCTCTCCCGGGACAGCTGATTCACCCCTCCACTTT
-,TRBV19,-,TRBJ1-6,CASPGGDPDNSPLHF,TGTGCCAGTCCCGGGGGGGACCCAGATAATTCACCCCTCCACTTT
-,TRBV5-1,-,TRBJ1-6,CASGLADRDNSPLHF,TGCGCCAGCGGCCTAGCAGACCGAGATAATTCACCCCTCCACTTT
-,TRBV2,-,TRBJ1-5,CASSDFNQPQHF,TGTGCCAGCAGTGACTTTAATCAGCCCCAGCATTTT
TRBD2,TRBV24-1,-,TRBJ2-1,CATSDPLAGGLNEQFF,TGTGCCACCAGTGACCCTCTAGCGGGAGGTCTCAATGAGCAGTTCTTC
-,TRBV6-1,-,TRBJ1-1,CASSDLQGTFTEAFF,TGTGCCAGCAGTGACCTACAGGGTACGTTCACTGAAGCTTTCTTT
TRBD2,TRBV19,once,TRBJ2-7,CASSITPGGYEQYF,TGTGCCAGTAGTATCACCCCGGGAGGGTACGAGCAGTACTTC
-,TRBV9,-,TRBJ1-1,CASRETYNTEAFF,TGTGCCAGCAGAGAGACATACAACACTGAAGCTTTCTTT
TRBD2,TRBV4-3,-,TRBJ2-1,CASSQIAGGVGYNEQFF,TGCGCCAGCAGCCAGATAGCGGGAGGCGTGGGCTACAATGAGCAGTTCTTC
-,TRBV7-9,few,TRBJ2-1,CASSQGGFRSYNEQFF,TGTGCCAGCAGTCAAGGGGGTTTCCGTTCCTACAATGAGCAGTTCTTC
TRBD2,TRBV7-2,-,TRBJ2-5,CASSLQWREGKETQYF,TGTGCCAGCAGCTTACAATGGCGGGAGGGCAAAGAGACCCAGTACTTC
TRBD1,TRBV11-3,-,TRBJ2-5,CASSFSTGVGETQYF,TGTGCCAGCAGTTTCTCGACAGGGGTCGGAGAGACCCAGTACTTC
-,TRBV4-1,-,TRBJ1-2,CASSQRADRGYGYTF,TGCGCCAGCAGCCAGAGGGCGGATAGAGGCTATGGCTACACCTTC
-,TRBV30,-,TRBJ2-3,CAWSNEEFTDTQYF,TGTGCCTGGAGTAACGAGGAATTCACAGATACGCAGTATTTT